The 6 T cell receptor beta chains in this list originate from one sample, sequenced in a study of T cell responses to AZD1222 COVID-19 vaccine. Profiling relied on immunoSEQ multiplex PCR, and the TCRdb table lists in-frame clones only, not all of them. The sample lists 150,000 to 200,000 clones, 90% to 95% occurring once. This material consisted of peripheral blood, taken on day 0 of AZD1222 vaccination. These receptors all come from an adult in good health.

The V gene is TRBV10-2, the J gene TRBJ1-1; D unresolved. Trimming took 6 bases from V and 1 from J, leaving 9 bases between them. Germline V lookup: CDR1 WSHSY, CDR2 SAAADI. This CDR3 comprises 13 residues. CDR3 in DNA: TGCGCCAGCAGAAGAACAGAGAACACTGAAGCTTTCTTT. Its protein is CASRRTENTEAFF.

The chain uses TRBV9 and TRBJ1-5, with D hard to call. This CDR3 is built from 16 residues. V was pared by 0 bases and J by 1 base, with 11 bases between. The germline gives CDR1 SGDLS, CDR2 YYNGEE. Here the CDR3 reads CASSVGAGESNQPQHF. CDR3 nucleotides: TGTGCCAGCAGCGTAGGGGCAGGCGAGAGCAATCAGCCCCAGCATTTT.

The gene calls are TRBV28 and TRBJ1-5, with D perhaps TRBD1 (6 bases). The germline V gene encodes CDR1 MDHEN and CDR2 SYDVKM. The CDR3 is made up of 17 amino acids. The V and J ends lost 5 bases and 0 bases respectively, with 17 bases between them. The CDR3 sequence: CASSAPVDRNSNQPQHF. DNA for the CDR3: TGTGCCAGCAGTGCTCCTGTTGACAGGAATAGCAATCAGCCCCAGCATTTT.

The CDR3 region has the DNA TGTGCCAGCAGCTTGGCCGGGAACAGGGCCAATGAGCAGTTCTTC. Its protein product is CASSLAGNRANEQFF. V and J are TRBV7-8 and TRBJ2-1, with TRBD1 as a possible D gene (6 bases). V was clipped by 3 bases and J by 6 bases, with 15 bases between them. The CDR3 consists of 15 residues. Germline V lookup: CDR1 SGHVS, CDR2 FQNEAQ.

The chain joins TRBV19 to TRBJ2-3, with D tentatively TRBD2 (5 bases). The CDR3 runs to 12 residues. From germline, CDR1 is LNHDA and CDR2 SQIVND (reference sequence). Trimming shortened V by 6 bases and J by 2 bases, and 6 bases separated the two germline ends. CDR3 loop: CASSGNTDTQYF. CDR3 sequence (DNA): TGTGCCAGTAGCGGGAACACAGATACGCAGTATTTT.

The rearrangement uses TRBV7-6 and TRBJ1-5; 7 positions match TRBD1. Germline CDR1 and CDR2: SGHVS and FNYEAQ. The CDR3 runs 16 residues. Losses at the gene ends were 6 bases for V and 0 bases for J; bases not matched to a gene: 8. As DNA, the CDR3 is TGTGCCAGCAGTCCCACTACAGGGGATAGCAATCAGCCCCAGCATTTT. It is translated as CASSPTTGDSNQPQHF.